The clone carrying this TCR beta chain was seen repeatedly, ten times or more. Its cognate antigen is unknown. This sample stems from a study of breast tumors, draining lymph nodes, adjacent tissues. Whole-study findings and limits: That most tumor T cells come from lymph nodes remained unproven. Findings are consistent with lymph node origin and intratumoral expansion of most tumor T cells. Tumor TCR diversity was below lymph nodes but above nontumor tissue. Luminal-like breast cancer showed significantly higher tumor–nontumor repertoire similarity than basal-like.

MiXCR, applied by TCRdb to the multiplex PCR reads, yields one record per CDR3 protein. The sample holds around 120,000 distinct CDR3 sequences, 20% seen once. The V and J ends lost 7 bases and 0 bases respectively, with 12 bases between them. The germline CDR1 and CDR2 sequences are MNHNS and SASEGT. The CDR3 loop spans 15 amino acids. The lymph nodes were axillary draining lymph nodes from breast cancer patients. The sequence came from a female donor with breast cancer. Some clones in this sample may be carry-over from other donors' samples. V gene TRBV6-1 combines with J gene TRBJ2-2; D uncertain. The sequenced sample consisted of axillary lymph node tissue. The CDR3 DNA reads as TGTGCCAGCATAATATGGCTGACGAACACCGGGGAGCTGTTTTTT. As protein: CASIIWLTNTGELFF.